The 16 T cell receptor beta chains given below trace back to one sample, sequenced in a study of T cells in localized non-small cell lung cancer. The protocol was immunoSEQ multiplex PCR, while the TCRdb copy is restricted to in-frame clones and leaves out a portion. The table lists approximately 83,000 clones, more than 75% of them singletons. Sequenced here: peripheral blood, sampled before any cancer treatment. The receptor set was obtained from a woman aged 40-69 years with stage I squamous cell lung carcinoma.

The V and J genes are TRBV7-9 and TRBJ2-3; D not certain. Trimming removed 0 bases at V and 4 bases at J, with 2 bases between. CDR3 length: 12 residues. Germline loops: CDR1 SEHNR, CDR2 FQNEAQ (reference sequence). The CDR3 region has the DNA TGTGCCAGCAGCTTAGCTCCAGATACGCAGTATTTT. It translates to CASSLAPDTQYF. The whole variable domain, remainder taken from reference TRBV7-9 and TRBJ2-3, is DTGVSQNPRHKITKRGQNVTFRCDPISEHNRLYWYRQTLGQGPEFLTYFQNEAQLEKSRLLSDRFSAERPKGSFSTLEIQRTEQGDSAMYLCASSLAPDTQYFGPGTRLTVL.

The CDR3 loop reads CASSRTRDEQFF. DNA of the CDR3: TGTGCCAGCAGCCGTACTAGGGATGAGCAGTTCTTC. V usage is TRBV6-5 and J usage is TRBJ2-1; a weak D match, TRBD2 (5 bases). Germline assignment: CDR1 MNHEY and CDR2 SVGAGI. Trimming took 6 bases from V and 8 from J, leaving 11 bases between them. The CDR3 has 12 amino acids.

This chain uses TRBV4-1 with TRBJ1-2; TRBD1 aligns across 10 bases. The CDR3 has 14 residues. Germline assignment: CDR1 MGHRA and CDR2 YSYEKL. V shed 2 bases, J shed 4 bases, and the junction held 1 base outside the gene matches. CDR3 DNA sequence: TGCGCCAGCAGCCAAAGGGACAGGGGCTATGGCTACACCTTC. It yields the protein CASSQRDRGYGYTF.

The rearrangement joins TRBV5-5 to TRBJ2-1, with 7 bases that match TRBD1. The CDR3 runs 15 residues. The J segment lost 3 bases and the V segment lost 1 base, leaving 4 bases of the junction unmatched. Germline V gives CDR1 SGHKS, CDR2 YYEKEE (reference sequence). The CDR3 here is CASSLLWDSYNEQFF. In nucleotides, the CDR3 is TGTGCCAGCAGCTTGCTTTGGGACAGCTACAATGAGCAGTTCTTC.

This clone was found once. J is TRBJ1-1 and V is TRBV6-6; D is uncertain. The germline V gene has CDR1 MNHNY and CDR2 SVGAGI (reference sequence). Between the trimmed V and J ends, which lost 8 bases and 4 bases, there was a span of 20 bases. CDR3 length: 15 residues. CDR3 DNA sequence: TGTGCCAGCTACCAAGGGTGGAGAGGCGGCACTGAAGCTTTCTTT. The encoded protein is CASYQGWRGGTEAFF.

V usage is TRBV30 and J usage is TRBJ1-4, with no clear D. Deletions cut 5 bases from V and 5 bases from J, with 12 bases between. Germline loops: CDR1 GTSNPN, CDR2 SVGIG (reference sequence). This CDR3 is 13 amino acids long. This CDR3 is CAWAAEGNEKLFF. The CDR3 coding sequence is TGTGCCTGGGCAGCGGAGGGAAATGAAAAACTGTTTTTT.

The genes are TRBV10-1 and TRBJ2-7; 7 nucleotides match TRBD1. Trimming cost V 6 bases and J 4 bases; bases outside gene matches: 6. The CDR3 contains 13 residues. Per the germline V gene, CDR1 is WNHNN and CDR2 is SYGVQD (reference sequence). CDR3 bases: TGCGCCAGCAGCAAACAGGGGACGTACGAGCAGTACTTC. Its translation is CASSKQGTYEQYF.

CDR3 in amino acids: CAWSLGGGSYEQYF. In DNA form, the CDR3 reads TGTGCCTGGAGCCTAGGAGGGGGCTCCTACGAGCAGTACTTC. The chain recombines TRBV30 with TRBJ2-7, with D tentatively TRBD1 or TRBD2 (6 bases each). The V end was cut by 3 bases, the J end by 0 bases, with 12 bases between. Germline loops: CDR1 GTSNPN, CDR2 SVGIG (reference sequence). The CDR3 contains 14 residues.

The CDR3 nucleotides are TGTGCCAGCAGCTTGTATGTGACAGGGGGACAAGAGACCCAGTACTTC. This encodes CASSLYVTGGQETQYF. The chain has TRBV5-4 and TRBJ2-5, with 9 bases that match TRBD1. V dropped 1 base and J dropped 2; count of bases not matched to a gene: 6. CDR3 length: 16 amino acids. CDR1 SGHNT and CDR2 YYREEE come from the germline V gene (reference sequence).

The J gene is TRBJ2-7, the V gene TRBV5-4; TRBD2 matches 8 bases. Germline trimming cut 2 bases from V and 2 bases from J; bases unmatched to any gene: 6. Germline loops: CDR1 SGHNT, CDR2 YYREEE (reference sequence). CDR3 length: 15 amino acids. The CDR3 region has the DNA TGTGCCAGCAGCTTAGGAGCGGGGGACACCTACGAGCAGTACTTC. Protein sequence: CASSLGAGDTYEQYF.

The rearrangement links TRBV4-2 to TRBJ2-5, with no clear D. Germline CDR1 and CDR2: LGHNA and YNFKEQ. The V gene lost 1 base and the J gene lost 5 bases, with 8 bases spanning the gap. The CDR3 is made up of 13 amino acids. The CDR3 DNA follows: TGTGCCAGCAGCCAAGGAGCAAGGGAGACCCAGTACTTC. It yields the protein CASSQGARETQYF.

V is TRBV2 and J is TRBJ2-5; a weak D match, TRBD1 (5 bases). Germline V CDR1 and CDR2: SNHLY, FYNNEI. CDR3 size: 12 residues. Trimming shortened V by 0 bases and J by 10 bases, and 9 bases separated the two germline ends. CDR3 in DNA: TGTGCCAGCAGTGAAGCAGGGGTGGTCCAGTACTTC. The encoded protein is CASSEAGVVQYF. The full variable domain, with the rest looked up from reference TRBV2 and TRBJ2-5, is EPEVTQTPSHQVTQMGQEVILRCVPISNHLYFYWYRQILGQKVEFLVSFYNNEISEKSEIFDDQFSVERPDGSNFTLKIRSTKLEDSAMYFCASSEAGVVQYFGPGTRLLVL.

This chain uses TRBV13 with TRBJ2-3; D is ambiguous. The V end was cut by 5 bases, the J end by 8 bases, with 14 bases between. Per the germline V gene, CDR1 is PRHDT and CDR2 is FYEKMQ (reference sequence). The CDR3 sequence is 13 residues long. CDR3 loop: CASSPAAPGTQYF. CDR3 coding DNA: TGTGCCAGCAGCCCCGCCGCGCCAGGTACGCAGTATTTT.

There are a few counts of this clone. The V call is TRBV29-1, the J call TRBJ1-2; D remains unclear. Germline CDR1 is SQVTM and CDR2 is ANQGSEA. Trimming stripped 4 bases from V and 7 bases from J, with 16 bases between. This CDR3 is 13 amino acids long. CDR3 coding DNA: TGCAGCGTTGTCGGTCACAGCAACGCTGGCTACACCTTC. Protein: CSVVGHSNAGYTF.

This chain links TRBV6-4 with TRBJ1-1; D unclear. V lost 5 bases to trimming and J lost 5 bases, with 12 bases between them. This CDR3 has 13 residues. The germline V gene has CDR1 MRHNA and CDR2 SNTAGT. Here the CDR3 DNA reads TGTGCCAGCAGTTCAGAAAGAGGGACTGAAGCTTTCTTT. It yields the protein CASSSERGTEAFF.

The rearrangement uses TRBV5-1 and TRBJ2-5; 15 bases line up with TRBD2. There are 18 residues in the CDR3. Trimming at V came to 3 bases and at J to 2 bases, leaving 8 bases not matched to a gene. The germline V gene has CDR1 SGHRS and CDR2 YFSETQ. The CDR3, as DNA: TGCGCCAGCAGCTACCTTAGGACTAGCGGGGGGGTTCAAGAGACCCAGTACTTC. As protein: CASSYLRTSGGVQETQYF.